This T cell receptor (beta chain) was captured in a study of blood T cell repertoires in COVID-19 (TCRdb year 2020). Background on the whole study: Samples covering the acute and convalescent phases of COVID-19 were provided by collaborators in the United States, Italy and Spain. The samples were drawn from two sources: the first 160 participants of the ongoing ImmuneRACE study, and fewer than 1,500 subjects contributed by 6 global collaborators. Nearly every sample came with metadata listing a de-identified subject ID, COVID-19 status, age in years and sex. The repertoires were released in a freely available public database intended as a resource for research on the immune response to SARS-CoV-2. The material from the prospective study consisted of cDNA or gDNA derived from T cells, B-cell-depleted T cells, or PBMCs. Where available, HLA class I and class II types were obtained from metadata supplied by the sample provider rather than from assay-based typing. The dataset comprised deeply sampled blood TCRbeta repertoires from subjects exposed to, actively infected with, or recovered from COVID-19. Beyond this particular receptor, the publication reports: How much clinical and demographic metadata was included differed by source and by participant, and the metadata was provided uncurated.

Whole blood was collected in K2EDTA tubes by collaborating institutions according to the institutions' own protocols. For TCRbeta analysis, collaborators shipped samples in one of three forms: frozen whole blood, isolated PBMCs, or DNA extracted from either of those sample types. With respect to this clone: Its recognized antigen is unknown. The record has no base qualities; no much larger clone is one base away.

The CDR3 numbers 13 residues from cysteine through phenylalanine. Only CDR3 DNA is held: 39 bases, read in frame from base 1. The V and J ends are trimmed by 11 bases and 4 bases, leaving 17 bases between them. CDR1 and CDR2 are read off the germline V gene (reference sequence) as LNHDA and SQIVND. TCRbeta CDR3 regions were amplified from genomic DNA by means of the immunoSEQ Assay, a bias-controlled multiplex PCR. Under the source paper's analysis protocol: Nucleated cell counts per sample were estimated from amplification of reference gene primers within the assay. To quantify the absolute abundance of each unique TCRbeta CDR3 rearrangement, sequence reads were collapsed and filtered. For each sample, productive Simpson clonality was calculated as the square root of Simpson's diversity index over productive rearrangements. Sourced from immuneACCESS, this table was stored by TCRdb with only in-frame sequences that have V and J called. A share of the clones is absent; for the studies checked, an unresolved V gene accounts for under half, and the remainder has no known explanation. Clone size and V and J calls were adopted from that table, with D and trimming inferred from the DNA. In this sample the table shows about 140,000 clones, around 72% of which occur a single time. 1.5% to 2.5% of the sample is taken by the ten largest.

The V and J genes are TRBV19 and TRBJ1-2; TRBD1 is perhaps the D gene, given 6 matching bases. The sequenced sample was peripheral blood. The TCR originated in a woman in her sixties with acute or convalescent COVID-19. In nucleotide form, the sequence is TGTGCCGCAGGACCACAGGGAACCTATGGCTACACCTTC. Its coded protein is CAAGPQGTYGYTF.